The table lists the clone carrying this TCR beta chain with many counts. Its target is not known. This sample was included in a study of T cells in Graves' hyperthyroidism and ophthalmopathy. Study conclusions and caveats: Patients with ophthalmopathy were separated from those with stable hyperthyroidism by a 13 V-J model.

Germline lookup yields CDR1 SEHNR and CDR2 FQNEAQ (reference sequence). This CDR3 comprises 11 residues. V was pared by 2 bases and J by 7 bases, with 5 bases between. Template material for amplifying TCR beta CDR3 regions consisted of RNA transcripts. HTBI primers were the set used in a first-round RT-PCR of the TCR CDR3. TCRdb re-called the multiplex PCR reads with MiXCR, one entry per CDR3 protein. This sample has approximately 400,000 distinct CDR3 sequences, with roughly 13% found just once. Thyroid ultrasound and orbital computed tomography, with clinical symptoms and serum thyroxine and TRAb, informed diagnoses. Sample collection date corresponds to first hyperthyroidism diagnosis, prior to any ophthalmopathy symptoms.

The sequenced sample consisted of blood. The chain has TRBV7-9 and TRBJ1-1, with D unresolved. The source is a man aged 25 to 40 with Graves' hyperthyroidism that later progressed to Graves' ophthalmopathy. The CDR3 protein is CASSLPYEAFF. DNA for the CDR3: TGTGCCAGCAGCTTACCCTATGAAGCTTTCTTT.